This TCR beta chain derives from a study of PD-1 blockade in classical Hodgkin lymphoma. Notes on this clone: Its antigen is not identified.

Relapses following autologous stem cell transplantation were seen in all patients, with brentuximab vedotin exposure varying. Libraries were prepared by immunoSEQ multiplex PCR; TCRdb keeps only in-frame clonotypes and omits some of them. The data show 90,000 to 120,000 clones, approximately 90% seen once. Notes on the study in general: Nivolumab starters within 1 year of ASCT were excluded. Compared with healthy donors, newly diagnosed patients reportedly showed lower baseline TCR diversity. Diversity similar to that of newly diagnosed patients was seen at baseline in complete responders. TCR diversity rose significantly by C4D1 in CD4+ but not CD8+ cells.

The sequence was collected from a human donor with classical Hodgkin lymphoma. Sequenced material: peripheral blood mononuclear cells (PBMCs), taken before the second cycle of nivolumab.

CDR3 coding DNA: TGTGCCAGCAGCCTCGAGGCCAGCCCGAACACTGAAGCTTTCTTT. Translated, it gives CASSLEASPNTEAFF. The chain is built from TRBV6-4 and TRBJ1-1; D uncertain. Per germline, CDR1 MRHNA and CDR2 SNTAGT. The length of the CDR3 is 15 residues. V gave up 6 bases and J gave up 1 base, with 15 bases separating them.